The 30 T cell receptor beta chains presented below share a single source sample, sequenced in a study of response to subunit inactivated influenza vaccine. One entry per CDR3 protein, called by TCRdb with MiXCR from the RT-PCR reads. The table records 500,000 or so distinct CDR3 sequences, roughly 9.7% of them present only once. This specimen was PBMCs from blood, taken roughly 48 days after vaccination. The receptor set was obtained from a man between 50 and 59 years old who received an inactivated influenza vaccine.

The genes are TRBV11-2 and TRBJ2-7; 9 bases are shared with TRBD1. The germline CDR1 and CDR2 sequences are SGHAT and FQNNGV. Trimming took 5 bases from V and 2 from J; bases not matched to a gene: 7. The CDR3 has 15 residues. CDR3 amino acids: CASSQIWDRAYEQYF. DNA of the CDR3: TGTGCCAGCAGCCAAATTTGGGACAGGGCCTACGAGCAGTACTTC.

This clonotype occurred a few times. The chain links TRBV5-1 to TRBJ2-2, with 9 positions matching TRBD2. The CDR3 consists of 20 residues. The J segment lost 4 bases and the V segment lost 3 bases, leaving 19 bases of the junction unmatched. CDR1 is SGHRS, CDR2 YFSETQ, per germline. The CDR3, as DNA: TGCGCCAGCAGCTCCTCCAATACTAGCGGGTTAACGTCGGGCACCGGGGAGCTGTTTTTT. Protein sequence: CASSSSNTSGLTSGTGELFF.

This clonotype was observed many times. This chain uses TRBV28 with TRBJ1-1; D unresolved. Trimming stripped 4 bases from V and 4 bases from J, with 13 bases between. The length of the CDR3 is 14 residues. Germline loops: CDR1 MDHEN, CDR2 SYDVKM. CDR3 region: CASSSHGVGTEAFF. The CDR3 DNA reads as TGTGCCAGCAGTTCCCATGGTGTAGGCACTGAAGCTTTCTTT.

The chain carries TRBV29-1 and TRBJ2-1, with D possibly matching TRBD2 (6 bases). V lost 0 bases and J 5 bases, leaving 11 bases between the germline ends. The CDR3 consists of 14 residues. CDR1 and CDR2 (germline): SQVTM, ANQGSEA. The CDR3 spells CSVEDRGTNNEQFF. The DNA for the CDR3 is TGCAGCGTTGAAGACCGGGGGACGAACAATGAGCAGTTCTTC.

J is TRBJ1-6 and V is TRBV6-2 or TRBV6-3; possibly TRBD1 for D (6 bases). The CDR3 extends over 16 amino acids. Germline V gives CDR1 MNHEY, CDR2 SVGEGT. The V gene lost 2 bases and the J gene lost 1 base, with 9 bases spanning the gap. Here the CDR3 DNA reads TGTGCCAGCAGTTACGACAGGAGATCCTATAATTCACCCCTCCACTTT. Amino acid sequence: CASSYDRRSYNSPLHF.

This clonotype appeared many times. V usage is TRBV6-5 and J usage is TRBJ2-7; no firm D call. V lost 0 bases to trimming and J lost 0 bases, with 9 bases between them. Germline loops: CDR1 MNHEY, CDR2 SVGAGI. This CDR3 is built from 15 residues. The CDR3 reads CASSYSLDYSYEQYF. CDR3 DNA: TGTGCCAGCAGTTACTCGCTTGATTACTCCTACGAGCAGTACTTC.

Only a few counts were recorded for this clonotype. The genes are TRBV12-3 or TRBV12-4 and TRBJ2-3; D is perhaps TRBD2 (5 bases). CDR3 length equals 17 residues. Between the trimmed V and J ends, which lost 5 bases and 4 bases, there was a span of 22 bases. CDR3 bases: TGTGCCAGCAGTGGCACCCAAGCGGAACCGTATTCAGATACGCAGTATTTT. Translated, it gives CASSGTQAEPYSDTQYF.

The chain uses TRBV12-3 or TRBV12-4 and TRBJ2-1; TRBD1 aligns across 11 bases. The J segment lost 3 bases and the V segment lost 7 bases, leaving 5 bases of the junction unmatched. The length of the CDR3 is 15 residues. CDR3 DNA sequence: TGTGCCAGCAACTGGGGGACAGGGGGCTACAATGAGCAGTTCTTC. This encodes CASNWGTGGYNEQFF.

This chain uses TRBV18 with TRBJ2-1; TRBD2 might be the D (5 bases). The CDR3 totals 16 residues. Between the trimmed V and J ends, which lost 3 bases and 0 bases, there was a span of 12 bases. Germline CDR1 is KGHSH and CDR2 is LQKENI. The CDR3 DNA reads as TGTGCCAGCTCACCCTCCAGCGGTAGCTCCTACAATGAGCAGTTCTTC. Translating gives CASSPSSGSSYNEQFF.

This sequence joins TRBV7-9 and TRBJ1-1; 7 positions agree with TRBD1. The CDR3 totals 16 residues. V dropped 1 base and J dropped 3; count of bases not matched to a gene: 8. Germline values: CDR1 SEHNR, CDR2 FQNEAQ (reference sequence). Here the CDR3 DNA reads TGTGCCAGCAGCTTAGACCCAGGGGGTCGACACACTGAAGCTTTCTTT. As protein: CASSLDPGGRHTEAFF.

This clonotype has a handful of counts. The rearrangement joins TRBV14 to TRBJ1-6; perhaps TRBD1 as D (5 bases). This CDR3 comprises 16 residues. Germline V gene sequence: CDR1 SGHDN, CDR2 FVKESK. Trimming stripped 4 bases from V and 4 bases from J, with 14 bases between. The CDR3 spells CASSPAFGAYNSPLHF. CDR3 in DNA: TGTGCCAGCAGCCCAGCATTCGGGGCGTATAATTCACCCCTCCACTTT.

This clonotype was seen at least ten times. The V gene is TRBV11-2, the J gene TRBJ1-1; no firm D call. The CDR3 runs to 13 residues. The ends were cut back, 1 base at V and 1 base at J, with 4 bases in the middle. Per germline, CDR1 SGHAT and CDR2 FQNNGV. The CDR3 DNA sequence: TGTGCCAGCAGCTTAGTAGAGAACACTGAAGCTTTCTTT. Protein sequence: CASSLVENTEAFF.

There are many counts of this clonotype. The CDR3 protein is CASSLGVNEQYF. The CDR3, as DNA: TGTGCCAGCAGCCTCGGAGTGAACGAGCAGTACTTC. The chain carries TRBV7-9 and TRBJ2-7; D gene ambiguous. Germline CDR1 SEHNR, CDR2 FQNEAQ (reference sequence). The length of the CDR3 is 12 residues. Trimming cost V 5 bases and J 5 bases, with 10 bases left between them.

This clonotype was counted at least ten times. This sequence joins TRBV4-1 and TRBJ2-3; 13 bases are a match to TRBD2. The CDR3 length is 17 residues. Unmatched junction bases numbered 4, after V lost 2 bases and J lost 2 bases. Looked up from germline, CDR1 is MGHRA and CDR2 is YSYEKL. CDR3 residues: CASSQWGLAGITDTQYF. CDR3 nucleotide sequence: TGCGCCAGCAGCCAATGGGGACTAGCGGGGATCACAGATACGCAGTATTTT.

The genes are TRBV5-1 and TRBJ1-2; the match to TRBD1 covers 11 bases. Germline V CDR1 and CDR2: SGHRS, YFSETQ. This CDR3 is built from 14 residues. V was clipped by 7 bases and J by 7 bases; unmatched bases: 9. The CDR3 bases are TGCGCCAGCGAACCGGGACAGGGGGGTCCTGGCTACACCTTC. Translated, it gives CASEPGQGGPGYTF.

The table lists this clonotype with a few counts. The V and J genes are TRBV7-6 and TRBJ1-6, with TRBD1 as a possible D gene (5 bases). There are 14 residues in the CDR3. Per germline, CDR1 SGHVS and CDR2 FNYEAQ. V shed 4 bases and J shed 4 bases, with 8 bases lying between them. For the CDR3, the DNA is TGTGCCAGCAGCTCCAGGGTTTATAATTCACCCCTCCACTTT. It yields the protein CASSSRVYNSPLHF.

This clonotype occurred many times. The chain links TRBV5-1 to TRBJ2-1; D is unclear. The germline CDR1 and CDR2 sequences are SGHRS and YFSETQ. CDR3 length equals 14 residues. Trimming shortened V by 4 bases and J by 2 bases, and 10 bases separated the two germline ends. The CDR3: CASSPTGTYNEQFF. DNA of the CDR3: TGCGCCAGCAGCCCAACGGGTACCTACAATGAGCAGTTCTTC.

DNA of the CDR3: TGCAGTGCTAGAGATCATGTAGGCACAGATACGCAGTATTTT. This sequence encodes CSARDHVGTDTQYF. The chain combines TRBV20-1 with TRBJ2-3; D is undetermined. In germline, CDR1 is DFQATT, CDR2 SNEGSKA (reference sequence). The length of the CDR3 is 14 residues. Trimming took 0 bases from V and 1 from J, leaving 8 bases between them.

This clonotype was recorded a few times. The chain joins TRBV5-1 to TRBJ2-7; no clear D. CDR3 length: 12 amino acids. V shed 4 bases and J shed 6 bases, with 11 bases lying between them. The germline V gene has CDR1 SGHRS and CDR2 YFSETQ. The CDR3 DNA sequence: TGCGCCAGCAGCATTAGAGGTCTCGAGCAGTACTTC. It codes for CASSIRGLEQYF. Using reference TRBV5-1 and TRBJ2-7 for the parts outside the CDR3, the full variable domain is KAGVTQTPRYLIKTRGQQVTLSCSPISGHRSVSWYQQTPGQGLQFLFEYFSETQRNKGNFPGRFSGRQFSNSRSEMNVSTLELGDSALYLCASSIRGLEQYFGPGTRLTVT.

This clonotype was picked up many times. The chain joins TRBV5-1 to TRBJ2-7; D gene unclear. Looked up from germline, CDR1 is SGHRS and CDR2 is YFSETQ. The CDR3 length is 15 residues. V was cut by 4 bases and J by 0 bases, with 14 bases left in between. The CDR3, as DNA: TGCGCCAGCAGCGTTGATGGGCCGAGCTCCTACGAGCAGTACTTC. The encoded protein is CASSVDGPSSYEQYF.

This clonotype was seen a few times. The V gene is TRBV7-3, the J gene TRBJ2-1; the match to TRBD2 covers 13 bases. Germline V gene data show CDR1 as SGHTA and CDR2 as FQGTGA. With V trimmed by 5 bases and J by 0 bases, 4 bases remained unmatched. CDR3 size: 17 residues. The CDR3 coding sequence is TGTGCCAGCAGCGGGACTAGCGGGACTGGCTCCTACAATGAGCAGTTCTTC. Encoded protein: CASSGTSGTGSYNEQFF. Full variable domain (outside the CDR3, taken from reference TRBV7-3 and TRBJ2-1): GAGVSQTPSNKVTEKGKYVELRCDPISGHTALYWYRQSLGQGPEFLIYFQGTGAADDSGLPNDRFFAVRPEGSVSTLKIQRTERGDSAVYLCASSGTSGTGSYNEQFFGPGTRLTVL.

This clonotype was seen at least ten times. CDR3 nucleotides: TGTGCCAGCAGCAGAGCTAGCGGGGTTTACAATGAGCAGTTCTTC. Translation: CASSRASGVYNEQFF. The V gene is TRBV5-6, the J gene TRBJ2-1; 9 bases are shared with TRBD2. The V gene's germline CDR1 is SGHDT and CDR2 YYEEEE. This CDR3 region has 15 residues. J was trimmed by 4 bases and V by 4 bases; bases with no gene match: 6.

The genes are TRBV3-1 and TRBJ2-6, with TRBD1 identical over 8 bases. The germline V gene encodes CDR1 LGHDT and CDR2 YNNKEL (reference sequence). V lost 2 bases to trimming and J lost 13 bases; unmatched junction nucleotides: 10. The CDR3 is 15 amino acids. CDR3 sequence (DNA): TGTGCCAGCAGCCAACACCCTGGACAGGGAAGTGTCCTGACTTTC. This sequence encodes CASSQHPGQGSVLTF.

This clonotype was recorded at least ten times. The gene calls are TRBV7-2 and TRBJ1-2; possibly TRBD1 for D (5 bases). The V end lost 7 bases, the J end lost 4 bases, and 10 bases lay between the germline ends. CDR1 SGHTA and CDR2 FQGNSA come from the germline V gene. The CDR3 is 12 residues long. In nucleotides, the CDR3 is TGTGCCAGCACCAGGGACCTCTATGGCTACACCTTC. This sequence encodes CASTRDLYGYTF.

This clonotype was found many times. The chain joins TRBV12-3 or TRBV12-4 to TRBJ1-4, with D possibly TRBD1 on 5 matching bases. The germline V and J ends were trimmed by 6 bases and 4 bases, with 12 bases remaining between them. CDR3 length: 14 amino acids. The CDR3 here is CASRRGDGNEKLFF. In DNA, the CDR3 is TGTGCCAGCAGGCGGGGGGACGGTAATGAAAAACTGTTTTTT.

This clonotype was detected only a few times. The genes are TRBV5-1 and TRBJ1-1; a possible D gene is TRBD1 (5 bases). There are 14 residues in the CDR3. Deletions cut 3 bases from V and 0 bases from J, with 9 bases between. Per the germline V gene, CDR1 is SGHRS and CDR2 is YFSETQ. For the CDR3, the DNA is TGCGCCAGCAGCTGGGACTGGTTGAACACTGAAGCTTTCTTT. It is translated as CASSWDWLNTEAFF. Together with reference TRBV5-1 and TRBJ1-1, the CDR3 gives the full variable domain: KAGVTQTPRYLIKTRGQQVTLSCSPISGHRSVSWYQQTPGQGLQFLFEYFSETQRNKGNFPGRFSGRQFSNSRSEMNVSTLELGDSALYLCASSWDWLNTEAFFGQGTRLTVV.

The table lists this clonotype with a few counts. The chain has TRBV10-3 and TRBJ2-1; 12 bases line up with TRBD2. CDR1 ENHRY and CDR2 SYGVKD come from the germline V gene. The CDR3 loop spans 21 amino acids. J lost 7 bases, V lost 3 bases, and 22 bases had no gene match. Here the CDR3 reads CAISDLLAGVNGLAGQNEQFF. CDR3 DNA: TGTGCCATCAGTGACCTCCTGGCTGGAGTTAATGGACTAGCGGGGCAAAATGAGCAGTTCTTC.

The sample holds a few counts of this clonotype. The chain employs TRBV6-1 and TRBJ2-1; 7 bases are shared with TRBD1. The CDR3 runs 16 residues. J lost 3 bases, V lost 5 bases, and 10 bases had no gene match. Germline CDR1 reads MNHNS; CDR2 reads SASEGT. CDR3 amino acids: CASSKRSGQNYNEQFF. The DNA for the CDR3 is TGTGCCAGCAGTAAACGCTCGGGACAGAACTACAATGAGCAGTTCTTC.

The rearrangement links TRBV11-2 to TRBJ1-3; no firm D call. The V gene's germline CDR1 is SGHAT and CDR2 FQNNGV. The CDR3 runs to 13 residues. V gave up 5 bases and J gave up 4 bases, with 9 bases separating them. CDR3 DNA sequence: TGTGCCAGCAGCAACGGTCAGGGAAACACCATATATTTT. Its protein is CASSNGQGNTIYF.

CDR3 sequence reads: CASSPGTVANYGYTF. The CDR3 DNA reads TGTGCCAGCAGCCCCGGGACAGTGGCTAACTATGGCTACACCTTC. The genes are TRBV12-3 or TRBV12-4 and TRBJ1-2; 7 nucleotides align to TRBD1. The CDR3 extends over 15 amino acids. Losses at the gene ends were 6 bases for V and 0 bases for J; bases not matched to a gene: 7.